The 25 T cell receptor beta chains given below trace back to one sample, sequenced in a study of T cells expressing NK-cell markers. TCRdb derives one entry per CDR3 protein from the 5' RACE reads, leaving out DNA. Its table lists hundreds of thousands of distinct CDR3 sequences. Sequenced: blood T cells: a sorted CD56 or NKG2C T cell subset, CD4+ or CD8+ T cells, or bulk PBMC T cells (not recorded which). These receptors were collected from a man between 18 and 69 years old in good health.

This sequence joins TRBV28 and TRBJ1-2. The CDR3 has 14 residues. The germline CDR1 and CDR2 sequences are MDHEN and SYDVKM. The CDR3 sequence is CASSLGRPAYGYTF.

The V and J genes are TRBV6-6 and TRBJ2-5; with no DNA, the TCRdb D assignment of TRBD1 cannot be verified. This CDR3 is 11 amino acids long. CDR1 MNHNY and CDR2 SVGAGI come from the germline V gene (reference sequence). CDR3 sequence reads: CASRQGETQYF.

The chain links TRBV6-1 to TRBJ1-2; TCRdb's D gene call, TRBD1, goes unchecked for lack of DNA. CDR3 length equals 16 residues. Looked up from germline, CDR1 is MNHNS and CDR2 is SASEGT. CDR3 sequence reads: CASSPPGTQKNYGYTF.

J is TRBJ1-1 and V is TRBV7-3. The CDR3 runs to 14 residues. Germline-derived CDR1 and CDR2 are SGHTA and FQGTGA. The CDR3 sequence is CASSALQKNTEAFF.

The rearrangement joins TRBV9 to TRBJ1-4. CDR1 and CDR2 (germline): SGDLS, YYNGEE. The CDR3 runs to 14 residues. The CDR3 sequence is CASSPIGFNEKLFF.

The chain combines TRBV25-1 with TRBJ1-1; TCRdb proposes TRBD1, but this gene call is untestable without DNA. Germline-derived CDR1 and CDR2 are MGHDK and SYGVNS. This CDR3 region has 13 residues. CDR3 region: CASNPGMNTEAFF.

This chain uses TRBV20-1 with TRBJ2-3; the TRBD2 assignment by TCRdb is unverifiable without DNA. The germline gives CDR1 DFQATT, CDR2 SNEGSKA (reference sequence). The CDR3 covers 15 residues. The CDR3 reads CSAQQGLVFSDTQYF.

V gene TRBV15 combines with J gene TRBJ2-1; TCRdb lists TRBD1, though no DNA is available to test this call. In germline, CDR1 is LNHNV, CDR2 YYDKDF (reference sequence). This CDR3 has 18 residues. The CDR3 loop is CATSRGMFGRVSSNEQFF.

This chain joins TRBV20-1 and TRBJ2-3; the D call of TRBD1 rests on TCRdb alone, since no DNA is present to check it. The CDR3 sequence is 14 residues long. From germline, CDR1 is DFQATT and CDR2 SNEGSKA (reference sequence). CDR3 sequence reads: CSACRGGDGDTQYF.

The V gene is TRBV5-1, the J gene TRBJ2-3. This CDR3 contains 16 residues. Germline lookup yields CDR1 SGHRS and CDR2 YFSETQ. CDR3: CASSLVGPRTTDTQYF.

The CDR3: CATSRDFRGTMAFF. The chain uses TRBV15 and TRBJ1-1. The CDR3 sequence is 14 residues long. Germline V gene sequence: CDR1 LNHNV, CDR2 YYDKDF (reference sequence).

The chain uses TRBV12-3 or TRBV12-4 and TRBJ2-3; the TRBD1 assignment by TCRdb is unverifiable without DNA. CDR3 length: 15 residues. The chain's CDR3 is CASSTLRGNTDTQYF.

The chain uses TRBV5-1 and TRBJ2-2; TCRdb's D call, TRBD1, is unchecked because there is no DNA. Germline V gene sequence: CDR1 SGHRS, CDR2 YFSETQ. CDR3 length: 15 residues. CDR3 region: CASTPLLSGTGELFF.

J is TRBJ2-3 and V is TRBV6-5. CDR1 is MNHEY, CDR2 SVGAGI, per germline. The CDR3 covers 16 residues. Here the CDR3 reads CASSYVDTLSTDTQYF.

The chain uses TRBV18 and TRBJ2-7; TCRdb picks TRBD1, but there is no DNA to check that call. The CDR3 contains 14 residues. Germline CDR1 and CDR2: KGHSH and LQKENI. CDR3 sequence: CASSPGQGAYEQYF.

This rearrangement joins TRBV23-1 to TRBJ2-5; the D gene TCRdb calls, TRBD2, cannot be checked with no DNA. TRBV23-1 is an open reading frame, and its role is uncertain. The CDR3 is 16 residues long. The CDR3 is CASSQFWQGGSGTQYF.

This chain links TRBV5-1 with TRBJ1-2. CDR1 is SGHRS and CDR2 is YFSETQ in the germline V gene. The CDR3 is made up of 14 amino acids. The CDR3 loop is CASRSGGASYGYTF.

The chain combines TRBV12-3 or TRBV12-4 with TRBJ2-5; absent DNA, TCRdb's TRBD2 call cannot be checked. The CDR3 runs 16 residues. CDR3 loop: CASSQKRGSRGETQYF.

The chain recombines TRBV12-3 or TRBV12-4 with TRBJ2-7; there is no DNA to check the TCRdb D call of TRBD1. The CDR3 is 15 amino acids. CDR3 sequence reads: CASSSGSPVSYEQYF.

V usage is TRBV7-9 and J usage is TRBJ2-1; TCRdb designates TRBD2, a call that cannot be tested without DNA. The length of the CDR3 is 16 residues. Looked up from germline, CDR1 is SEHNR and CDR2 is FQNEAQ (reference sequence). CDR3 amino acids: CASSLVGSGGMNEQFF.

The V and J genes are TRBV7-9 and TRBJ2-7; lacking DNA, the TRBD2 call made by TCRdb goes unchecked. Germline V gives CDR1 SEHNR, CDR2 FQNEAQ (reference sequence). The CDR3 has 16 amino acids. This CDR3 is CASSLAGRASTYEQYF.

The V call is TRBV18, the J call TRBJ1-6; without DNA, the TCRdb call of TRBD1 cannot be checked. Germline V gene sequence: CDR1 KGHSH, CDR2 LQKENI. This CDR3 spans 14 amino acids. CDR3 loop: CASSAVGVNSPLHF.

The CDR3 loop reads CSVAGLPWENTEAFF. The chain uses TRBV29-1 and TRBJ1-1; the TCRdb call, TRBD1, lacks DNA for checking. CDR1 and CDR2 (germline): SQVTM, ANQGSEA. The CDR3 runs to 15 residues.

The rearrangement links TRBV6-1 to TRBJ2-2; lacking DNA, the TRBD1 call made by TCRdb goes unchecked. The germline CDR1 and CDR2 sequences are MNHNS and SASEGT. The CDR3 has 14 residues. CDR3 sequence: CASSQRGLAGELFF.

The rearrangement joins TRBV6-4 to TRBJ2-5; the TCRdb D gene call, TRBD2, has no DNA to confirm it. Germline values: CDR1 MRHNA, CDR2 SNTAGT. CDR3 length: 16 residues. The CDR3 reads CASSPRLAGEQETQYF.